The clone carrying this T cell receptor (beta chain) has only one observation. Libraries were prepared by immunoSEQ multiplex PCR; TCRdb keeps only in-frame clonotypes and omits some of them. The data hold some 34,000 clones, with about four fifths observed a single time. Germline V gives CDR1 MNHEY, CDR2 SMNVEV (reference sequence). Trimming left V 0 bases short and J 2 bases short, with 10 bases between. The CDR3 consists of 15 residues. These data belong to a study of STAT5B mutations in CD4+ large granular lymphocyte leukemia. The sequencing input was CD4+ T cells from blood buffy coats. The clonotype comes from a human donor in good health. The J gene is TRBJ1-1, the V gene TRBV27; unclear D gene. CDR3 sequence reads: CASSLSGWVNTEAFF. For the CDR3, the DNA is TGTGCCAGCAGTTTATCAGGTTGGGTTAACACTGAAGCTTTCTTT.